These 27 T cell receptor beta chains share one sample of origin, sequenced in a study of shared clonotypes between healthy human individuals. The data were produced by immunoSEQ multiplex PCR, yet TCRdb's version contains in-frame clones alone and is incomplete. The sample shows about 2.2 million clones, around 95% of them seen only once. CD45RO-negative, CCR7-selected cells formed the naive CD8 fraction, which excluded terminally differentiated effector memory CD45RA+ cells. Sequencing used naive CD8+ T cells from PBMCs. These receptors came from a young man in good health. Some clones in this sample may be carry-over from other donors' samples.

Note on this clone: This sample includes further DNA sequences coding for the same CDR3. The rearrangement joins TRBV5-1 to TRBJ2-7; TRBD1 aligns across 9 bases. The germline V gene encodes CDR1 SGHRS and CDR2 YFSETQ. Losses at the gene ends were 2 bases for V and 4 bases for J; bases not matched to a gene: 1. The CDR3 is 13 amino acids. CDR3 nucleotide sequence: TGCGCCAGCAGCTTAGGGACAGGGTACGAGCAGTACTTC. Protein: CASSLGTGYEQYF.

The chain recombines TRBV28 with TRBJ2-5; TRBD2 matches at 8 bases. V shed 5 bases, J shed 2 bases, and the junction held 10 bases outside the gene matches. Per germline, CDR1 MDHEN and CDR2 SYDVKM. The length of the CDR3 is 16 residues. CDR3 loop: CASSPSSSGYQETQYF. The CDR3 DNA sequence: TGTGCCAGCAGTCCCTCTTCTAGCGGGTATCAAGAGACCCAGTACTTC.

The rearrangement links TRBV7-9 to TRBJ2-1; the D gene is possibly TRBD2 (5 bases). The CDR3 has 16 residues. Trimming stripped 5 bases from V and 0 bases from J, with 14 bases between. From germline, CDR1 is SEHNR and CDR2 FQNEAQ (reference sequence). The CDR3 DNA follows: TGTGCCAGCAGCCCTTCCTTAGGGAGCTCCTACAATGAGCAGTTCTTC. Its translation is CASSPSLGSSYNEQFF.

CDR3 protein: CASSPRDSGVLDEQYF. CDR3 coding DNA: TGTGCCAGCAGTCCCAGAGATTCAGGGGTTCTTGACGAGCAGTACTTC. This chain links TRBV27 with TRBJ2-7, with D perhaps matching TRBD1 (6 bases). Trimming took 5 bases from V and 5 from J, leaving 22 bases between them. The CDR3 totals 16 residues. Per the germline V gene, CDR1 is MNHEY and CDR2 is SMNVEV (reference sequence).

V and J are TRBV6-5 and TRBJ1-1; D is uncertain. CDR1 is MNHEY, CDR2 SVGAGI, per germline. The V and J ends lost 6 bases and 7 bases respectively, with 9 bases between them. The CDR3 loop spans 11 amino acids. The CDR3, as DNA: TGTGCCAGCAGGGTAGGTAGTGAAGCTTTCTTT. It is translated as CASRVGSEAFF.

The chain uses TRBV10-3 and TRBJ1-1; 8 bases fit TRBD1. The V and J ends lost 6 bases and 6 bases, in that order; junction bases with no gene match: 12. The CDR3 runs 15 residues. The germline V gene has CDR1 ENHRY and CDR2 SYGVKD. This CDR3 is CAISGTGQVGAEAFF. The CDR3 DNA reads as TGTGCCATCAGCGGAACGGGACAGGTTGGCGCTGAAGCTTTCTTT.

The chain links TRBV27 to TRBJ1-5; a weak D match, TRBD1 (6 bases). From germline, CDR1 is MNHEY and CDR2 SMNVEV (reference sequence). This CDR3 comprises 13 residues. V was trimmed by 7 bases and J by 6 bases, leaving 13 bases between them. This CDR3 is CASKGGGLQPQHF. In DNA, the CDR3 is TGTGCCAGCAAAGGGGGGGGGCTTCAGCCCCAGCATTTT.

The gene calls are TRBV7-9 and TRBJ2-7; D could derive from TRBD1 or TRBD2 (7 bases each). V lost 7 bases to trimming and J lost 6 bases, with 16 bases between them. CDR1 SEHNR and CDR2 FQNEAQ come from the germline V gene (reference sequence). CDR3 length equals 13 residues. In DNA, the CDR3 is TGTGCCAGCACCTCAGGGGGAGGGGGCGAGCAGTACTTC. It is translated as CASTSGGGGEQYF.

This clone was recorded once. The gene calls are TRBV7-2 and TRBJ1-5; D is undetermined. With 0 bases removed from V and 5 bases from J, the gap between germline ends came to 8 bases. This CDR3 is 14 amino acids long. Per the germline V gene, CDR1 is SGHTA and CDR2 is FQGNSA. CDR3 nucleotides: TGTGCCAGCAGCTTAGCCTCCACAGATCAGCCCCAGCATTTT. Amino acids: CASSLASTDQPQHF.

This chain links TRBV28 with TRBJ1-1, with D unclear. The CDR3 consists of 13 residues. Germline CDR1 is MDHEN and CDR2 is SYDVKM. V lost 5 bases, J lost 3 bases, and 10 bases lay in between. Here the CDR3 reads CASSPPSYTEAFF. CDR3 sequence (DNA): TGTGCCAGCAGTCCCCCCTCATACACTGAAGCTTTCTTT.

The V call is TRBV7-6, the J call TRBJ1-1; tentative D call: TRBD1 (6 bases). V was clipped by 4 bases and J by 5 bases, with 17 bases between them. There are 15 residues in the CDR3. Germline V gene sequence: CDR1 SGHVS, CDR2 FNYEAQ. In DNA form, the CDR3 reads TGTGCCAGCAGCTCGGAAAGTGAGGGGACAACTGAAGCTTTCTTT. Its protein is CASSSESEGTTEAFF.

In the case of this clone: At the DNA level, this CDR3 is encoded by other sequences in the same sample as well. V and J are TRBV5-1 and TRBJ2-7; D might be TRBD2 (6 bases). Per the germline V gene, CDR1 is SGHRS and CDR2 is YFSETQ. Trimming pared 3 bases from V and 0 bases from J, leaving 7 bases between. This CDR3 contains 13 residues. This CDR3 is CASSWDSSYEQYF. DNA of the CDR3: TGCGCCAGCAGCTGGGACTCCTCCTACGAGCAGTACTTC.

The J gene is TRBJ2-1, the V gene TRBV6-1; 10 bases align to TRBD2. The trim removed 1 base at V and 7 bases at J, leaving 7 bases unmatched. CDR1 and CDR2 from the germline V gene are MNHNS and SASEGT. The CDR3 covers 16 residues. Written as DNA, the CDR3 is TGTGCCAGCAGTGAAGGGCCTAGCGGGAGAATAAATGAGCAGTTCTTC. Residues: CASSEGPSGRINEQFF.

The V call is TRBV4-1, the J call TRBJ2-7; weak D call: TRBD1 (5 bases). V was clipped by 0 bases and J by 5 bases, with 20 bases between them. This CDR3 spans 17 amino acids. Germline CDR1 is MGHRA and CDR2 is YSYEKL. The CDR3 region has the DNA TGCGCCAGCAGCCAAGATTTTGTCGGCCAGGGTATGAACGAGCAGTACTTC. Translated, it gives CASSQDFVGQGMNEQYF.

The chain combines TRBV27 with TRBJ2-1; no clear D gene. CDR1 is MNHEY and CDR2 is SMNVEV in the germline V gene (reference sequence). This CDR3 has 14 amino acids. Between the trimmed V and J ends, which lost 5 bases and 8 bases, there was a span of 16 bases. For the CDR3, the DNA is TGTGCCAGCAGTCCTCCCTTGGGTTATGATGAGCAGTTCTTC. It is translated as CASSPPLGYDEQFF.

The chain carries TRBV27 and TRBJ1-1; 8 bases are a match to TRBD1. This CDR3 has 18 residues. Germline V gene data show CDR1 as MNHEY and CDR2 as SMNVEV (reference sequence). Trimming at V came to 9 bases and at J to 4 bases, leaving 22 bases not matched to a gene. The CDR3 loop is CASSSRGDRDRWGTEAFF. The CDR3 DNA reads TGTGCCAGTTCAAGTAGGGGGGATCGGGACAGGTGGGGCACTGAAGCTTTCTTT.

The count of this clone is one. This chain links TRBV21-1 with TRBJ2-2; the D segment call TRBD2 is taken from the table without a DNA check. TRBV21-1 represents a pseudogene. The CDR3 runs to 13 residues. The CDR3 DNA reads TGTGCCAGCAGCAAAGAGGAGTCCGGGGAGCTGTTTTTT. It encodes CASSKEESGELFF.

For this clone: Within the sample, other DNA sequences also encode this same CDR3. V gene TRBV29-1 combines with J gene TRBJ2-7, with a possible D match to TRBD1 (6 bases). Germline CDR1 SQVTM, CDR2 ANQGSEA. V lost 6 bases to trimming and J lost 1 base, with 13 bases between them. This CDR3 has 13 amino acids. CDR3 nucleotide sequence: TGCAGCGTGGAGGACAGTTCTTCCTACGAGCAGTACTTC. Translation: CSVEDSSSYEQYF.

The rearrangement uses TRBV10-3 and TRBJ2-1, with a tentative D call TRBD2 (5 bases). Trimming took 0 bases from V and 6 from J, leaving 12 bases between them. This CDR3 spans 15 amino acids. Germline CDR1 ENHRY, CDR2 SYGVKD. The CDR3 reads CAISESLGSGNEQFF. As DNA, the CDR3 is TGTGCCATCAGTGAGTCGCTGGGGAGCGGCAATGAGCAGTTCTTC.

In the case of this clone: The same CDR3 can be traced to other DNA sequences in this sample. The rearrangement links TRBV27 to TRBJ1-5; D might be TRBD1 (5 bases). The V and J ends lost 3 bases and 3 bases respectively, with 9 bases between them. Germline V CDR1 and CDR2: MNHEY, SMNVEV (reference sequence). This CDR3 has 14 amino acids. CDR3 nucleotides: TGTGCCAGCAGTTTCAGGGCCCCCAATCAGCCCCAGCATTTT. Translated, it gives CASSFRAPNQPQHF.

Concerning this clone: The identical CDR3 is also encoded by other nucleotide sequences in the sample. The chain carries TRBV27 and TRBJ2-3, with 8 bases fitting TRBD2. The CDR3 has 16 amino acids. Losses at the gene ends were 4 bases for V and 3 bases for J; bases not matched to a gene: 9. Looked up from germline, CDR1 is MNHEY and CDR2 is SMNVEV (reference sequence). CDR3 nucleotide sequence: TGTGCCAGCAGTTCGTCAGCGGGAGAAAGGACAGATACGCAGTATTTT. Its protein product is CASSSSAGERTDTQYF.

This chain connects TRBV29-1 to TRBJ2-1; D is unresolved. V lost 2 bases to trimming and J lost 2 bases, with 4 bases between them. Germline V gene sequence: CDR1 SQVTM, CDR2 ANQGSEA. This CDR3 region has 12 residues. The CDR3 here is CSVEFAYNEQFF. The CDR3, as DNA: TGCAGCGTTGAATTCGCCTACAATGAGCAGTTCTTC.

In nucleotides, the CDR3 is TGTGCCAGCAGCCCTCGGAGGACAGACGCCTCTGGGGTGAACACTGAAGCTTTCTTT. Its protein product is CASSPRRTDASGVNTEAFF. V and J are TRBV5-6 and TRBJ1-1, with D possibly TRBD1 on 6 matching bases. Germline-derived CDR1 and CDR2 are SGHDT and YYEEEE. V was cut by 4 bases and J by 0 bases, with 25 bases left in between. The CDR3 totals 19 residues.

Written as DNA, the CDR3 is TGTGCCAGCAGGCGACAGGGGAAAAGCAATCAGCCCCAGCATTTT. Amino acids: CASRRQGKSNQPQHF. The chain couples TRBV28 to TRBJ1-5, with 8 positions matching TRBD1. The junction had 5 bases not matched to a gene; V was cut back by 6 bases and J by 1 base. This CDR3 is 15 amino acids long. Germline lookup yields CDR1 MDHEN and CDR2 SYDVKM.

In this sample, this clone turned up once. This sequence joins TRBV19 and TRBJ1-1; TRBD1 is a possible D gene (5 bases). Germline CDR1 is LNHDA and CDR2 is SQIVND (reference sequence). V lost 6 bases to trimming and J lost 1 base, with 15 bases between them. This CDR3 region has 15 residues. This CDR3 reads CASREVGTENTEAFF. The CDR3 region has the DNA TGTGCCAGTAGGGAGGTAGGGACGGAGAACACTGAAGCTTTCTTT.

This chain links TRBV27 with TRBJ2-1, with D perhaps TRBD1 or TRBD2 (6 bases each). V was cut by 6 bases and J by 6 bases, with 12 bases left in between. The germline V gene encodes CDR1 MNHEY and CDR2 SMNVEV (reference sequence). CDR3 size: 13 residues. Written as DNA, the CDR3 is TGTGCCAGCAGGGGGGGCGGGGCCAATGAGCAGTTCTTC. It is translated as CASRGGGANEQFF.

This chain joins TRBV15 and TRBJ1-1; D possibly corresponds to TRBD1 (6 bases). Looked up from germline, CDR1 is LNHNV and CDR2 is YYDKDF (reference sequence). Trimming left V 5 bases short and J 0 bases short, with 13 bases between. The CDR3 is 15 residues long. Here the CDR3 reads CATSDTGFMNTEAFF. CDR3 nucleotide sequence: TGTGCCACCAGCGACACAGGGTTCATGAACACTGAAGCTTTCTTT.